The 26 T cell receptor beta chains below were found in one sample sequenced in a study of T cell changes during pregnancy in multiple sclerosis. Sequenced by immunoSEQ multiplex PCR; TCRdb stores in-frame clones only, minus some. The sample has around 68,000 clones, 90% seen once. The sequenced sample was peripheral blood, obtained in the third trimester of pregnancy. Receptors originate from a female donor with multiple sclerosis, enrolled in a pregnancy study.

The chain recombines TRBV21-1 with TRBJ1-2; the DNA was not used to check the table's D call, TRBD1. TRBV21-1 constitutes a pseudogene. This CDR3 has 17 residues. CDR3 protein: CASRTPGQEHSNYGYTF. The CDR3 DNA reads TGTGCCAGCAGAACTCCGGGACAGGAACACTCTAACTATGGCTACACCTTC.

Only a few counts were recorded for this clone. The chain combines TRBV7-7 with TRBJ2-2, with D possibly TRBD2 on 5 matching bases. Germline CDR1 reads SSHAT; CDR2 reads FNYEAQ (reference sequence). CDR3 size: 14 residues. V was shortened by 1 base and J by 4 bases, with 7 bases between the two germline ends. The CDR3 region has the DNA TGTGCCAGCAGCTTAGGAGGGTTCACCGGGGAGCTGTTTTTT. Residues: CASSLGGFTGELFF.

The chain uses TRBV11-2 and TRBJ1-1; D may be TRBD1 (6 bases). Between the trimmed V and J ends, which lost 4 bases and 1 base, there was a span of 13 bases. This CDR3 is built from 15 residues. CDR1 and CDR2 from the germline V gene are SGHAT and FQNNGV. The CDR3 bases are TGTGCCAGCAGCTCCTCCGGGACACCGAACACTGAAGCTTTCTTT. It yields the protein CASSSSGTPNTEAFF. Full variable domain (missing parts from reference TRBV11-2 and TRBJ1-1): EAGVAQSPRYKIIEKRQSVAFWCNPISGHATLYWYQQILGQGPKLLIQFQNNGVVDDSQLPKDRFSAERLKGVDSTLKIQPAKLEDSAVYLCASSSSGTPNTEAFFGQGTRLTVV.

The chain has TRBV19 and TRBJ1-1; 9 positions agree with TRBD1. CDR1 LNHDA and CDR2 SQIVND come from the germline V gene (reference sequence). CDR3 size: 16 residues. V gave up 3 bases and J gave up 4 bases; unmatched junction bases: 9. DNA of the CDR3: TGTGCCAGTAGTATCGGGACAGGGAGTCAGGCCACTGAAGCTTTCTTT. Amino acids: CASSIGTGSQATEAFF.

There are a few counts of this clone. The V gene is TRBV12-5, the J gene TRBJ1-1, with D uncertain. Germline V lookup: CDR1 LGHNT, CDR2 FRNRAP. The germline V and J ends were trimmed by 1 base and 5 bases, with 8 bases remaining between them. The CDR3 runs to 13 residues. In nucleotides, the CDR3 is TGTGCTAGTGGTTTGGAGGGAGGGACTGAAGCTTTCTTT. Its protein is CASGLEGGTEAFF.

V and J are TRBV5-8 and TRBJ2-2; weak D call: TRBD1 (6 bases). Trimming shortened V by 0 bases and J by 7 bases, and 22 bases separated the two germline ends. The CDR3 sequence is 18 residues long. Germline CDR1 reads SGHTS; CDR2 reads YDEGEE. The CDR3: CASSLAKVYGTSSGELFF. The CDR3 region has the DNA TGTGCCAGCAGCTTGGCTAAAGTGTATGGGACATCAAGCGGGGAGCTGTTTTTT. Combining the CDR3 with reference TRBV5-8 and TRBJ2-2 gives the whole variable domain EAGVTQSPTHLIKTRGQQATLRCSPISGHTSVYWYQQALGLGLQFLLWYDEGEERNRGNFPPRFSGRQFPNYSSELNVNALELEDSALYLCASSLAKVYGTSSGELFFGEGSRLTVL.

J is TRBJ2-2 and V is TRBV18; the D gene is possibly TRBD2 (6 bases). Trimming left V 3 bases short and J 4 bases short, with 15 bases between. This CDR3 comprises 16 residues. The V gene's germline CDR1 is KGHSH and CDR2 LQKENI. In DNA, the CDR3 is TGTGCCAGCTCACCTGCGGGGTCTGGGAGCACCGGGGAGCTGTTTTTT. Protein product: CASSPAGSGSTGELFF.

This chain links TRBV9 with TRBJ2-7; 7 bases fit TRBD1. CDR1 and CDR2 from the germline V gene are SGDLS and YYNGEE. V gave up 4 bases and J gave up 7 bases; unmatched junction bases: 8. CDR3 length: 13 residues. CDR3 amino acids: CASSPTGVGEQYF. The DNA for the CDR3 is TGTGCCAGCAGCCCCACAGGGGTAGGGGAGCAGTACTTC.

This chain links TRBV2 with TRBJ1-1, with a possible D match to TRBD1 (6 bases). Trimming pared 8 bases from V and 1 base from J, leaving 26 bases between. The V gene's germline CDR1 is SNHLY and CDR2 FYNNEI. This CDR3 is 18 amino acids long. The CDR3, as DNA: TGTGCCAGCGCTCAAGGTCCCCAGCACAGGGACAAGAACACTGAAGCTTTCTTT. Translating gives CASAQGPQHRDKNTEAFF.

The rearrangement links TRBV27 to TRBJ2-3, with a weak D call TRBD2 (6 bases). There are 17 residues in the CDR3. Between the trimmed V and J ends, which lost 5 bases and 2 bases, there was a span of 20 bases. Germline V gene sequence: CDR1 MNHEY, CDR2 SMNVEV (reference sequence). CDR3 sequence reads: CASSVIRDSFSTDTQYF. In DNA, the CDR3 is TGTGCCAGCAGTGTCATACGGGACTCCTTTTCCACAGATACGCAGTATTTT.

The chain uses TRBV19 and TRBJ1-1, with TRBD1 matching 7 bases. Looked up from germline, CDR1 is LNHDA and CDR2 is SQIVND (reference sequence). The CDR3 extends over 14 amino acids. V trimming: 2 bases; J trimming: 4 bases; junction bases outside the gene matches: 4. CDR3 amino acids: CASSIRGRTTEAFF. DNA of the CDR3: TGTGCCAGTAGTATAAGGGGGCGTACCACTGAAGCTTTCTTT.

This chain links TRBV30 with TRBJ1-2, with TRBD1 identical over 7 bases. CDR3 length: 15 amino acids. Germline trimming cut 2 bases from V and 0 bases from J; bases unmatched to any gene: 6. The germline gives CDR1 GTSNPN, CDR2 SVGIG (reference sequence). The CDR3 nucleotides read TGTGCCTGGAGTACGGCAGGGGGGCCTAACTATGGCTACACCTTC. Its translation is CAWSTAGGPNYGYTF.

The chain is built from TRBV4-3 and TRBJ2-7; 7 bases are shared with TRBD1. The CDR3 extends over 15 amino acids. CDR1 and CDR2 from the germline V gene are LGHNA and YSLEER. Trimming cost V 4 bases and J 2 bases; bases outside gene matches: 8. The CDR3 is CASSLAHQGAYEQYF. CDR3 in DNA: TGCGCCAGCAGCCTCGCCCATCAGGGGGCCTACGAGCAGTACTTC.

The chain is built from TRBV5-1 and TRBJ2-2; D is ambiguous. V dropped 6 bases and J dropped 1 base, with 10 bases sitting between them. The CDR3 totals 14 residues. The germline V gene has CDR1 SGHRS and CDR2 YFSETQ. CDR3 region: CASNAGLNTGELFF. CDR3 DNA sequence: TGCGCCAGCAACGCAGGTTTGAACACCGGGGAGCTGTTTTTT. The full variable domain, completed using reference TRBV5-1 and TRBJ2-2, is KAGVTQTPRYLIKTRGQQVTLSCSPISGHRSVSWYQQTPGQGLQFLFEYFSETQRNKGNFPGRFSGRQFSNSRSEMNVSTLELGDSALYLCASNAGLNTGELFFGEGSRLTVL.

This chain links TRBV10-3 with TRBJ1-1; a possible D gene is TRBD1 (5 bases). CDR3 size: 14 residues. Germline CDR1 and CDR2: ENHRY and SYGVKD. V lost 3 bases to trimming and J lost 6 bases, with 14 bases between them. The CDR3 loop reads CAISDPAREAEAFF. The CDR3 coding sequence is TGTGCCATCAGTGATCCGGCCAGGGAGGCTGAAGCTTTCTTT.

The J gene is TRBJ2-1, the V gene TRBV9; 11 nucleotides match TRBD2. Germline CDR1 SGDLS, CDR2 YYNGEE. Trimming took 3 bases from V and 1 from J; bases not matched to a gene: 0. CDR3 length: 15 amino acids. CDR3 residues: CASSGTSGSYNEQFF. The CDR3 bases are TGTGCCAGCAGCGGGACTAGCGGGTCCTACAATGAGCAGTTCTTC.

The chain carries TRBV7-2 and TRBJ1-2; TRBD1 is a possible D gene (5 bases). CDR3 size: 16 residues. CDR1 SGHTA and CDR2 FQGNSA come from the germline V gene. Between the trimmed V and J ends, which lost 0 bases and 1 base, there was a span of 12 bases. This chain's CDR3 is CASSLALRGNNYGYTF. In nucleotides, the CDR3 is TGTGCCAGCAGCTTAGCGCTCCGGGGGAATAACTATGGCTACACCTTC.

This clone was counted only a few times. The genes are TRBV5-1 and TRBJ1-2; TRBD1 matches at 7 bases. The germline V gene encodes CDR1 SGHRS and CDR2 YFSETQ. V lost 4 bases and J lost 7; bases outside the gene matches: 10. The CDR3 consists of 14 residues. In DNA form, the CDR3 reads TGCGCCAGCAGCGATAGACAGGGAATAGCTGGCTACACCTTC. This sequence encodes CASSDRQGIAGYTF.

The DNA of the CDR3 is TGTGCCAGCAGGGGGACAGCGAGCTATGGCTACACCTTC. Protein product: CASRGTASYGYTF. The chain has TRBV6-1 and TRBJ1-2; 7 bases agree with TRBD1. The CDR3 contains 13 residues. The V and J ends lost 6 bases and 4 bases, in that order; junction bases with no gene match: 5. In germline, CDR1 is MNHNS, CDR2 SASEGT.

This chain joins TRBV7-8 and TRBJ2-7; D perhaps matches TRBD1 (5 bases). Germline V gives CDR1 SGHVS, CDR2 FQNEAQ. Trimming left V 5 bases short and J 5 bases short, with 19 bases between. The CDR3 contains 15 residues. The CDR3 reads CASSPWGLNFDEQYF. The CDR3 DNA is TGTGCCAGCAGCCCGTGGGGCCTAAACTTCGACGAGCAGTACTTC.

Concerning this clone itself: It may be a read error: a sequence one base away is much more abundant. The chain has TRBV4-3 and TRBJ2-7; 7 nucleotides agree with TRBD2. The CDR3 is 15 amino acids. The ends lost 4 bases at V and 0 bases at J; junction bases unmatched: 6. CDR1 LGHNA and CDR2 YSLEER come from the germline V gene. CDR3 sequence (DNA): TGCGCCAGCAGCCCAAGTAGCGGGTACTCCTACGAGCAGTACTTC. Encoded protein: CASSPSSGYSYEQYF.

This chain connects TRBV11-2 to TRBJ1-4, with 7 bases identical to TRBD1. Germline CDR1 is SGHAT and CDR2 is FQNNGV. CDR3 length: 14 residues. V lost 2 bases and J lost 8; bases outside the gene matches: 5. CDR3 DNA sequence: TGTGCCAGCAGCTTAAGGGACAGTGAGGAAAAACTGTTTTTT. Its protein is CASSLRDSEEKLFF. Looking up the rest from reference TRBV11-2 and TRBJ1-4 gives the full variable domain: EAGVAQSPRYKIIEKRQSVAFWCNPISGHATLYWYQQILGQGPKLLIQFQNNGVVDDSQLPKDRFSAERLKGVDSTLKIQPAKLEDSAVYLCASSLRDSEEKLFFGSGTQLSVL.

The chain joins TRBV2 to TRBJ1-4; D is ambiguous. The CDR3 has 17 amino acids. The V end was cut by 3 bases, the J end by 0 bases, with 14 bases between. From germline, CDR1 is SNHLY and CDR2 FYNNEI. CDR3 bases: TGTGCCAGCAGTGACAACTCCCCCTTTGCAACTAATGAAAAACTGTTTTTT. This codes for CASSDNSPFATNEKLFF.

The chain links TRBV19 to TRBJ1-5; D unclear. CDR1 is LNHDA and CDR2 is SQIVND in the germline V gene (reference sequence). There are 15 residues in the CDR3. V lost 1 base and J lost 0, with 7 bases in between. CDR3 in DNA: TGTGCCAGTAGTATAGGCAGGTATAGCAATCAGCCCCAGCATTTT. Encoded protein: CASSIGRYSNQPQHF.

This clone was recorded only once. V is TRBV14 and J is TRBJ2-6; D is unclear. Germline CDR1 is SGHDN and CDR2 is FVKESK. The CDR3 is 17 amino acids. Between the trimmed V and J ends, which lost 1 base and 2 bases, there was a span of 12 bases. The CDR3 region has the DNA TGTGCCAGCAGCCAAGTTCCCAGGCAGGCTGGGGCCAACGTCCTGACTTTC. This sequence encodes CASSQVPRQAGANVLTF.

This rearrangement joins TRBV10-2 to TRBJ1-1; possibly TRBD1 for D (5 bases). Germline V gene sequence: CDR1 WSHSY, CDR2 SAAADI. The V end lost 4 bases, the J end lost 2 bases, and 8 bases lay between the germline ends. This CDR3 contains 13 residues. The CDR3 bases are TGCGCCAGCAGTGGACAGAGTAACACTGAAGCTTTCTTT. Its translation: CASSGQSNTEAFF.